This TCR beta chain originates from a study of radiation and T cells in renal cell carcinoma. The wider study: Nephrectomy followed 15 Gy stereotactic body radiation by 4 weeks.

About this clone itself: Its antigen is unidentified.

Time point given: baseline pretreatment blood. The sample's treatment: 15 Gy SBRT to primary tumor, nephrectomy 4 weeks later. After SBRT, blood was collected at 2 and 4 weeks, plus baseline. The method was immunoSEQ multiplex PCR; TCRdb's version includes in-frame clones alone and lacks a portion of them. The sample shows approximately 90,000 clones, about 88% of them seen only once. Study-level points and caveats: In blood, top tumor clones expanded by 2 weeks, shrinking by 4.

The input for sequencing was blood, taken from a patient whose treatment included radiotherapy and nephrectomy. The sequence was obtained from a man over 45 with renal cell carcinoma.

The CDR3 spells CASSLGIGYGNEQFF. The CDR3 DNA follows: TGTGCCAGCAGCTTAGGCATAGGGTACGGAAATGAGCAGTTCTTC. The V gene is TRBV7-6, the J gene TRBJ2-1; no clear D. Germline CDR1 and CDR2: SGHVS and FNYEAQ. This CDR3 has 15 amino acids. Trimming removed 1 base from V and 7 bases from J, with 14 bases in between.